This record covers a single TCR beta chain. Its matching antigen is unknown. The data belong to a study of T-cell reconstitution after alpha-beta-depleted transplantation in children. For TCRbeta, the library was prepared with unique molecular identifiers. One entry per CDR3 protein, called by TCRdb with MiXCR from the PCR reads. The sample yields 200,000 to 250,000 distinct CDR3 sequences, around 25% seen once. After removal of 6 bases from V and 5 bases from J, the junction contained 11 bases not matched to a gene. Per germline, CDR1 SGHRS and CDR2 YFSETQ. The CDR3 has 15 amino acids. Findings and caveats of the study: After one year, T-cell counts and TCRbeta diversity mostly came from new T cells. Recipient T cells and thymic progenitors that survived gave rise to the high TCRbeta diversity observed at day 60 in some patients. Reportedly, roughly two months post-transplant, alpha-beta T cells arose from several hundred expanded graft clones.

Sequenced here: PBMCs, mostly from graft donor cells, sampled 360 days after TCRalphabeta/CD19-depleted stem cell transplant. The chain couples TRBV5-1 to TRBJ2-1; 7 bases map to TRBD1. The TCR sequence derives from a female patient aged 2 to 10 who had a stem cell transplant for congenital amegakaryocytic thrombocytopenia, so the T cells may come from the graft donor. The CDR3 DNA is TGCGCCAGCACCCTACTCCGGACAGGTCACAATGAGCAGTTCTTC. Translation: CASTLLRTGHNEQFF. Supplemented by reference TRBV5-1 and TRBJ2-1, the full variable domain reads KAGVTQTPRYLIKTRGQQVTLSCSPISGHRSVSWYQQTPGQGLQFLFEYFSETQRNKGNFPGRFSGRQFSNSRSEMNVSTLELGDSALYLCASTLLRTGHNEQFFGPGTRLTVL.